These T cell receptor beta chains were read from a single sample in a study of blood T cell repertoires in COVID-19. Profiled with immunoSEQ multiplex PCR; TCRdb holds only in-frame clones, not every one. The table includes about 60,000 clones, nearly 80% detected once. The sequenced material came from peripheral blood. These receptors originate from a human donor in a cohort sampled during active COVID-19. Both conserved end residues are part of each CDR3.

cdr3_aa | v_call
CASTLRAGDGGYTF | TRBV6-5
CSVGTLDKAFF | TRBV20-1
CASSLGLGDTQYF | TRBV12-3/TRBV12-4
CASSPGDRASGELFF | TRBV28
CASGQGLAVGETQYF | TRBV12-5
CAWSSGGSRTEAFF | TRBV30
CASSTQGAIHNSPLHF | TRBV2
CASSPIGTGGYGYTF | TRBV18
CASSLVVLAGGTDTQYF | TRBV5-1
CASSWGQLNTEAFF | TRBV7-9
CASSPRRSVSYEQYF | TRBV18
CASRGTSGYNEQFF | TRBV6-5
CATSRERTGNGYTF | TRBV15
CASSIRDTEAFF | TRBV19
CASGPTDTQYF | TRBV12-5
CASSLAPTDTNYGYTF | TRBV5-1
CASSSGAGQETQYF | TRBV5-1
CASSVAMPRGKNSPLHF | TRBV9
CASRTPGEVVPFCTEAFF | TRBV27
CASSQDLAGGNQPQHF | TRBV4-3
CASSQSGQESYEQYF | TRBV4-2
CASSWDSTYGYTF | TRBV6-6
CASRATGGMNQPQHF | TRBV2
CASSTGRGSRETQYF | TRBV7-7
CSVGSPNTEAFF | TRBV29-1
CASSSAQGGAGSPLHF | TRBV27
CASSYAYLNTEAFF | TRBV6-2/TRBV6-3
CASSHGQGGRETQYF | TRBV7-8
CASSSSVSTGELFF | TRBV5-1
CASTRGYNEQFF | TRBV19
CASSSADRAYGYTF | TRBV7-9
CASSTITDTQYF | TRBV9
CASSYSQGAGDTQYF | TRBV6-6
CASRIQGATNEKLFF | TRBV28
CASSLGRLRLGNTGELFF | TRBV13
CASSLAEGSTEAFF | TRBV28
CASSLAPEGGLRGELFF | TRBV7-2
CASSGQGNEKLFF | TRBV5-1
CASSSTRHEQFF | TRBV7-3
CASSPPTGARSYNEQFF | TRBV5-6
CASSSEPGLHREQFF | TRBV5-5
CASSPPDNSPLHF | TRBV23-1
CASSVDGGFTGNTIYF | TRBV9
CASSLGWREEKLFF | TRBV5-8
CASSRRSGSITGELFF | TRBV11-2
CASSFEGGILGAQYF | TRBV7-2
CATGGQAVRNEKLFF | TRBV19
CASSVVPAGASDEQFF | TRBV9
CASSKGQADQPQHF | TRBV2
CASSLVQRGGTGELFF | TRBV5-8